This T cell receptor (beta chain) was captured by sequencing in a study of blood T cell repertoires in COVID-19. Study overall: Collection of acute and convalescent COVID-19 samples took place in the United States, Italy and Spain. Sources were T cells, B-cell-depleted T cells, or PBMCs; the material itself was cDNA or gDNA.

Concerning this clone: The junction departs from the called germline gene at one end, perhaps through a read error.

In the source study's methods: Amplification from reference gene primers served as the basis for estimated nucleated cell counts. Method: immunoSEQ multiplex PCR; TCRdb's copy keeps in-frame clones and lacks some. Clone size and V and J calls were adopted from that table, with D and trimming inferred from the DNA. The sample shows around 100,000 clones, 82% of them seen only once. In germline, CDR1 is SSHAT, CDR2 FNYEAQ (reference sequence). This CDR3 contains 15 residues. This receptor was taken from a man aged 55 to 70 with acute or convalescent COVID-19. The chain recombines TRBV7-7 with TRBJ2-2; D may be TRBD1 (6 bases). Sequencing was performed on peripheral blood. The CDR3 nucleotides are TGTGCTAGCAGCTTCTCTGGGGGCAACACCGGGGAGCTGTTTTTT. Its translation: CASSFSGGNTGELFF. Complete variable domain (other parts from reference TRBV7-7 and TRBJ2-2): GAGVSQSPRYKVTKRGQDVTLRCDPISSHATLYWYQQALGQGPEFLTYFNYEAQPDKSGLPSDRFSAERPEGSISTLTIQRTEQRDSAMYRCASSFSGGNTGELFFGEGSRLTVL.